Below, 16 T cell receptor beta chains from the same sample are listed, as sequenced in a study of radiotherapy plus CTLA-4 blockade in lung cancer (dated by TCRdb to the late 2010s). Receptors were amplified or captured by the immunoSEQ multiplex PCR assay. TCRdb stores this immuneACCESS table with in-frame sequences only. Part of the clones is absent; in the studies checked, under half of the shortfall reflects unresolved V genes, and no reason is known for the rest. This sample holds around 80,000 clones; 60% to 85% were observed only once. 22% of the sample belongs to the ten largest clones. The sequenced sample was peripheral blood, obtained from a patient treated with radiotherapy plus ipilimumab. All receptors come from a human donor with non-small cell lung cancer whose response to radiotherapy plus ipilimumab could not be evaluated. Some clones in this sample may be carry-over from other donors' samples.

J is TRBJ2-5 and V is TRBV5-1, with 7 bases lining up with TRBD1. Germline CDR1 reads SGHRS; CDR2 reads YFSETQ. V was pared by 0 bases and J by 2 bases, with 4 bases of the junction left unmatched. CDR3 size: 15 residues. CDR3 region: CASSLVAGGQETQYF. CDR3 nucleotide sequence: TGCGCCAGCAGCTTGGTGGCAGGGGGACAAGAGACCCAGTACTTC.

The V gene is TRBV9, the J gene TRBJ1-6, with D possibly being TRBD1 (6 bases). Deletions cut 7 bases from V and 7 bases from J, with 21 bases between. The germline V gene encodes CDR1 SGDLS and CDR2 YYNGEE. The CDR3 covers 16 residues. The CDR3 DNA reads as TGTGCCAGCGGCTGGGCCTTGGGACAAGAAAATTCACCCCTCCACTTT. This translates into CASGWALGQENSPLHF. The variable domain in full, completed from reference TRBV9 and TRBJ1-6, reads DSGVTQTPKHLITATGQRVTLRCSPRSGDLSVYWYQQSLDQGLQFLIQYYNGEERAKGNILERFSAQQFPDLHSELNLSSLELGDSALYFCASGWALGQENSPLHFGNGTRLTVT.

The chain has TRBV19 and TRBJ1-1; D is unresolved. V was pared by 3 bases and J by 4 bases, with 12 bases between. CDR3 length equals 14 residues. Germline V lookup: CDR1 LNHDA, CDR2 SQIVND (reference sequence). CDR3 DNA: TGTGCCAGTAGTATCGGGTCCGGAGGCACTGAAGCTTTCTTT. Translated, it gives CASSIGSGGTEAFF.

CDR3 amino acids: CASSPMTGYNSPLHF. The CDR3 coding sequence is TGTGCCAGCAGCCCGATGACAGGGTACAATTCACCCCTCCACTTT. The V and J genes are TRBV7-2 and TRBJ1-6; 7 bases align to TRBD1. The CDR3 contains 15 residues. The V gene's germline CDR1 is SGHTA and CDR2 FQGNSA. V trimming: 5 bases; J trimming: 7 bases; junction bases outside the gene matches: 8.

V gene TRBV6-1 combines with J gene TRBJ1-1, with D hard to call. This CDR3 has 12 residues. Trimming stripped 6 bases from V and 5 bases from J, with 10 bases between. Germline V lookup: CDR1 MNHNS, CDR2 SASEGT. The CDR3 spells CASRVGGTEAFF. For the CDR3, the DNA is TGTGCCAGCAGGGTGGGAGGGACTGAAGCTTTCTTT.

The CDR3 loop reads CASRQGDQGNQPQHF. CDR3 DNA sequence: TGTGCCAGCAGACAGGGTGATCAGGGCAATCAGCCCCAGCATTTT. The chain couples TRBV2 to TRBJ1-5; D is perhaps TRBD1 (6 bases). The CDR3 spans 15 residues. Germline loops: CDR1 SNHLY, CDR2 FYNNEI. The ends were cut back, 6 bases at V and 2 bases at J, with 14 bases in the middle.

The J gene is TRBJ1-1, the V gene TRBV12-5; D is possibly TRBD1 (5 bases). The V and J ends lost 6 bases and 10 bases respectively, with 15 bases between them. CDR3 length equals 12 residues. Germline CDR1 LGHNT, CDR2 FRNRAP. CDR3 nucleotide sequence: TGTGCTAGTGGGGTTCTGGGGGGAGGAGCTTTCTTT. It codes for CASGVLGGGAFF.

The chain combines TRBV5-4 with TRBJ2-4; D unresolved. Germline V gene sequence: CDR1 SGHNT, CDR2 YYREEE (reference sequence). V gave up 0 bases and J gave up 0 bases, with 10 bases separating them. The CDR3 has 16 amino acids. The CDR3 sequence: CASSLDTDVAKNIQYF. The CDR3, as DNA: TGTGCCAGCAGCTTGGACACCGATGTAGCCAAAAACATTCAGTACTTC.

This clone was seen many times. The chain links TRBV15 to TRBJ2-6, with D possibly matching TRBD2 (5 bases). Per the germline V gene, CDR1 is LNHNV and CDR2 is YYDKDF (reference sequence). The CDR3 length is 18 residues. V was shortened by 1 base and J by 2 bases, with 15 bases between the two germline ends. The DNA for the CDR3 is TGTGCCACCAGCAGAGGGGGTGAACTAGTCGCTGGGGCCAACGTCCTGACTTTC. Protein: CATSRGGELVAGANVLTF.

The chain has TRBV7-2 and TRBJ2-7; TRBD2 matches at 10 bases. Germline lookup yields CDR1 SGHTA and CDR2 FQGNSA. The length of the CDR3 is 14 residues. Losses at the gene ends were 3 bases for V and 2 bases for J; bases not matched to a gene: 1. The CDR3 is CASSLSGGAYEQYF. For the CDR3, the DNA is TGTGCCAGCAGCTTGAGCGGGGGGGCCTACGAGCAGTACTTC.

V and J are TRBV4-3 and TRBJ1-4; 9 nucleotides agree with TRBD1. Germline V CDR1 and CDR2: LGHNA, YSLEER. The CDR3 spans 14 residues. V lost 3 bases, J lost 11 bases, and 7 bases stayed unmatched. The CDR3 sequence is CASSHRTGEGKLFF. The DNA for the CDR3 is TGCGCCAGCAGCCATCGGACAGGGGAAGGGAAACTGTTTTTT.

V gene TRBV2 combines with J gene TRBJ1-2, with TRBD1 identical over 7 bases. This CDR3 has 16 residues. The V and J ends lost 3 bases and 0 bases, in that order; junction bases with no gene match: 7. Germline V gene data show CDR1 as SNHLY and CDR2 as FYNNEI. CDR3 nucleotide sequence: TGTGCCAGCAGTGACGGGGACAGCCCGACTAACTATGGCTACACCTTC. Translation: CASSDGDSPTNYGYTF.

CDR3 DNA: TGCGCCAGCAGCTTGATACCGGGAGGGAGCAATCAGCCCCAGCATTTT. It yields the protein CASSLIPGGSNQPQHF. The V and J genes are TRBV5-1 and TRBJ1-5; no clear D gene. The germline V gene has CDR1 SGHRS and CDR2 YFSETQ. V lost 1 base to trimming and J lost 1 base, with 12 bases between them. The CDR3 consists of 16 residues. The entire variable domain, with the rest obtained from reference TRBV5-1 and TRBJ1-5, is as follows: KAGVTQTPRYLIKTRGQQVTLSCSPISGHRSVSWYQQTPGQGLQFLFEYFSETQRNKGNFPGRFSGRQFSNSRSEMNVSTLELGDSALYLCASSLIPGGSNQPQHFGDGTRLSIL.

J is TRBJ2-7 and V is TRBV20-1; D is unresolved. The CDR3 extends over 11 amino acids. Trimming left V 5 bases short and J 4 bases short, with 9 bases between. Germline V lookup: CDR1 DFQATT, CDR2 SNEGSKA (reference sequence). The CDR3 DNA is TGCAGTGCTCACCTAAATTACGAGCAGTACTTC. This gives the protein CSAHLNYEQYF.

This clone has only a few counts. This CDR3 reads CASSILRGNTEAFF. CDR3 bases: TGTGCCAGTAGTATCTTACGGGGGAACACTGAAGCTTTCTTT. The chain combines TRBV19 with TRBJ1-1; D not certain. The CDR3 covers 14 residues. The V and J ends lost 3 bases and 1 base respectively, with 9 bases between them. Germline V CDR1 and CDR2: LNHDA, SQIVND (reference sequence).

In regard to this clone: A junction end diverges from the germline sequence, so it may reflect a read error. This chain's CDR3 is CASSDTTEKLFF. DNA for the CDR3: TGTGCCAGCAGTGATACTACTGAAAAACTGTTTTTT. This rearrangement joins TRBV2 to TRBJ1-4; D is undetermined. Germline CDR1 SNHLY, CDR2 FYNNEI. CDR3 size: 12 residues.